This TCR beta chain was retrieved from a study of type 1 regulatory T cells. The wider study: T-allo10 is an in vitro-generated, Tr1-enriched CD4 T cell product specific for alloantigen.

The germline V gene has CDR1 SGHDT and CDR2 YYEEEE. CDR3 length: 14 amino acids. V lost 4 bases to trimming and J lost 2 bases, with 13 bases between them. TCRdb passed the reads through MiXCR, listing each CDR3 protein once. The sample shows around 88,000 distinct CDR3 sequences, 30% to 35% of them seen only once. This clonotype was obtained from a human donor in good health. The specimen was CD4+ T cells, either the whole sample or a sorted fraction (not recorded which). The chain is built from TRBV5-6 and TRBJ2-7, with D uncertain. The CDR3 sequence is CASSRRASAYEQYF. CDR3 nucleotide sequence: TGTGCCAGCAGCAGGAGAGCCTCAGCCTACGAGCAGTACTTC.